This passage covers 29 T cell receptor beta chains from one sample sequenced in a study of Graves' ophthalmopathy and Graves' hyperthyroidism. Investigators amplified TCR beta CDR3 regions from RNA transcripts. The first round was an RT-PCR with HTBI primers, and the second round was a multiplex PCR. From the multiplex PCR reads, TCRdb called clonotypes with MiXCR, one entry per CDR3 protein. Counted here are some 1.1 million distinct CDR3 sequences, 35% to 45% occurring once; the ten biggest clones make up approximately 12%. Sequencing input: peripheral blood or thyroid tissue (not recorded which). The receptors originated from an adult man with Graves' hyperthyroidism.

The chain combines TRBV12-3 or TRBV12-4 with TRBJ1-1; possibly TRBD1 for D (5 bases). The length of the CDR3 is 15 residues. V was pared by 3 bases and J by 5 bases, with 16 bases between. The CDR3 DNA is TGTGCCAGCAGTTTTACGCGTATCGGGGGGACTGAAGCTTTCTTT. It encodes CASSFTRIGGTEAFF.

This clonotype was observed a few times. This chain connects TRBV6-1 to TRBJ2-2; D not resolved. The V and J ends lost 6 bases and 0 bases respectively, with 5 bases between them. Germline V gene data show CDR1 as MNHNS and CDR2 as SASEGT. There are 13 residues in the CDR3. The CDR3 sequence: CASRGPNTGELFF. In DNA form, the CDR3 reads TGTGCCAGCAGGGGCCCGAACACCGGGGAGCTGTTTTTT.

This clonotype was observed at least ten times. This chain uses TRBV7-8 with TRBJ1-1, with 9 bases lining up with TRBD1. The length of the CDR3 is 15 residues. V trimming: 5 bases; J trimming: 4 bases; junction bases outside the gene matches: 8. The germline gives CDR1 SGHVS, CDR2 FQNEAQ. The chain's CDR3 is CASSKRDRAITEAFF. The CDR3 DNA reads TGTGCCAGCAGCAAAAGGGACAGGGCAATCACTGAAGCTTTCTTT.

CDR3 DNA: TGCAGCGCTTTTGACAGGGAGAACACTGAAGCTTTCTTT. Translated, it gives CSAFDRENTEAFF. The genes are TRBV20-1 and TRBJ1-1, with TRBD1 matching 7 bases. The CDR3 is 13 residues long. Germline CDR1 is DFQATT and CDR2 is SNEGSKA (reference sequence).

This sequence joins TRBV6-5 and TRBJ2-7, with 12 bases fitting TRBD1. The V gene end was trimmed by 5 bases and the J gene end by 6 bases; junction bases not matched to a gene: 14. The CDR3 runs to 17 residues. Looked up from germline, CDR1 is MNHEY and CDR2 is SVGAGI. The CDR3 protein is CASSNHRGDRGRSEQYF. CDR3 DNA sequence: TGTGCCAGCAGTAACCACCGAGGGGACAGGGGGCGTAGCGAGCAGTACTTC.

V is TRBV7-9 and J is TRBJ2-7; 16 nucleotides match TRBD2. V lost 6 bases to trimming and J lost 6 bases; unmatched junction nucleotides: 11. This CDR3 contains 17 residues. The germline V gene encodes CDR1 SEHNR and CDR2 FQNEAQ (reference sequence). This CDR3 reads CASSTAGLAGGPPEQYF. The CDR3 DNA sequence: TGTGCCAGCAGTACCGCGGGACTAGCGGGAGGGCCCCCCGAGCAGTACTTC.

This clonotype was counted ten times or more. The V call is TRBV7-2, the J call TRBJ2-5, with TRBD1 matching over 9 bases. CDR1 is SGHTA, CDR2 FQGNSA, per germline. The CDR3 runs to 18 residues. The V and J ends lost 3 bases and 5 bases, in that order; junction bases with no gene match: 16. The CDR3 here is CASSFKTGTGWIVETQYF. The CDR3 DNA follows: TGTGCCAGCAGCTTTAAGACCGGGACAGGGTGGATTGTGGAGACCCAGTACTTC.

As concerns this clonotype: One junction end does not reproduce the germline sequence, and a read error may be involved. The V call is TRBV19, the J call TRBJ2-2, with 7 bases aligning to TRBD1. The CDR3 extends over 13 amino acids. CDR1 and CDR2 from the germline V gene are LNHDA and SQIVND (reference sequence). The CDR3: CATKGAVYNEQFF. The CDR3 DNA follows: TGTGCCACCAAGGGGGCAGTATACAATGAGCAGTTTTTT. The complete variable domain, with remaining parts taken from reference TRBV19 and TRBJ2-2, reads DGGITQSPKYLFRKEGQNVTLSCEQNLNHDAMYWYRQDPGQGLRLIYYSQIVNDFQKGDIAEGYSVSREKKESFPLTVTSAQKNPTAFYLCATKGAVYNEQFFGEGSRLTVL.

This clonotype was counted many times. This chain joins TRBV12-3 or TRBV12-4 and TRBJ2-5, with TRBD2 matching over 8 bases. Germline trimming cut 3 bases from V and 3 bases from J; bases unmatched to any gene: 6. The CDR3 runs 15 residues. In DNA form, the CDR3 reads TGTGCCAGCAGTTTTTTTGCGGGAGGCGAAGAGACCCAGTACTTC. Its protein product is CASSFFAGGEETQYF.

This chain joins TRBV7-2 and TRBJ2-7, with 7 bases that match TRBD1. V dropped 7 bases and J dropped 1; count of bases not matched to a gene: 7. Germline lookup yields CDR1 SGHTA and CDR2 FQGNSA. CDR3 length equals 14 residues. CDR3 sequence reads: CASTSDRVSYEQYF. The CDR3 DNA follows: TGTGCCAGCACTTCTGACAGGGTGTCCTACGAGCAGTACTTC.

Only a few counts were recorded for this clonotype. V gene TRBV7-2 combines with J gene TRBJ2-3, with unresolved D. Germline V gene lookup returns CDR1 SGHTA and CDR2 FQGNSA. The germline V and J ends were trimmed by 3 bases and 0 bases, with 4 bases remaining between them. There are 13 residues in the CDR3. CDR3 DNA: TGTGCCAGCAGCTTGCCTAGCACAGATACGCAGTATTTT. The encoded protein is CASSLPSTDTQYF.

This clonotype was counted a single time. The rearrangement links TRBV7-2 to TRBJ2-5; either TRBD1 or TRBD2 may fit D (6 bases each). In germline, CDR1 is SGHTA, CDR2 FQGNSA. V was shortened by 8 bases and J by 2 bases, with 15 bases between the two germline ends. This CDR3 is built from 14 residues. The CDR3 sequence is CASAPGGHQETQYF. The CDR3 DNA is TGTGCCAGCGCCCCTGGGGGGCATCAAGAGACCCAGTACTTC.

This clonotype came up many times. The chain carries TRBV7-9 and TRBJ2-7; D is ambiguous. Between the trimmed V and J ends, which lost 5 bases and 6 bases, there was a span of 14 bases. Per the germline V gene, CDR1 is SEHNR and CDR2 is FQNEAQ (reference sequence). CDR3 length: 13 residues. CDR3 amino acids: CASSPDGQAEQYF. CDR3 DNA: TGTGCCAGCAGCCCCGATGGGCAAGCCGAGCAGTACTTC.

In its sample, this clonotype was seen a few times. This chain uses TRBV4-3 with TRBJ2-2; 10 bases fit TRBD2. The CDR3 has 16 amino acids. Germline V gives CDR1 LGHNA, CDR2 YSLEER. Germline trimming cut 3 bases from V and 5 bases from J; bases unmatched to any gene: 6. The CDR3 nucleotides are TGCGCCAGCAGCCACCCTAGCGGGAGAACTACCGGGGAGCTGTTTTTT. It encodes CASSHPSGRTTGELFF.

This rearrangement joins TRBV30 to TRBJ2-7; weak D call: TRBD1 (5 bases). The CDR3 totals 13 residues. The V gene's germline CDR1 is GTSNPN and CDR2 SVGIG (reference sequence). V gave up 0 bases and J gave up 1 base, with 7 bases separating them. CDR3 nucleotides: TGTGCCTGGAGTGTCGACAGTTCCTACGAGCAGTACTTC. As protein: CAWSVDSSYEQYF.

This clonotype was counted a few times. The chain links TRBV7-3 to TRBJ1-4; 11 nucleotides line up with TRBD1. The germline V gene encodes CDR1 SGHTA and CDR2 FQGTGA. This CDR3 is built from 16 residues. J lost 8 bases, V lost 4 bases, and 9 bases had no gene match. The CDR3, as DNA: TGTGCCAGCAGCTCCACCGCGGACAGGGGGCGGGAAAAACTGTTTTTT. This sequence encodes CASSSTADRGREKLFF. The variable domain in full, with the rest retrieved from reference TRBV7-3 and TRBJ1-4, is GAGVSQTPSNKVTEKGKYVELRCDPISGHTALYWYRQSLGQGPEFLIYFQGTGAADDSGLPNDRFFAVRPEGSVSTLKIQRTERGDSAVYLCASSSTADRGREKLFFGSGTQLSVL.

The CDR3 loop reads CASRQLSGANVLTF. CDR3 coding DNA: TGTGCCAGCAGGCAGCTCTCTGGGGCCAACGTCCTGACTTTC. The gene calls are TRBV12-3 or TRBV12-4 and TRBJ2-6; D uncertain. This CDR3 contains 14 residues. V lost 6 bases and J 0 bases, leaving 6 bases between the germline ends.

The chain links TRBV6-5 to TRBJ1-1; D not resolved. Deletions cut 3 bases from V and 3 bases from J, with 8 bases between. Germline CDR1 reads MNHEY; CDR2 reads SVGAGI. The CDR3 is 13 amino acids. This chain's CDR3 is CASSYFGYTEAFF. DNA of the CDR3: TGTGCCAGCAGTTATTTCGGGTACACTGAAGCTTTCTTT.

A remark on this clonotype: Just one base apart from a much larger clone, this may be a read error. The V call is TRBV27, the J call TRBJ1-3; the D is unclear. Germline V gives CDR1 MNHEY, CDR2 SMNVEV (reference sequence). Deletions cut 5 bases from V and 0 bases from J, with 5 bases between. CDR3 size: 13 residues. The CDR3 DNA follows: TGTGCCAGCAGTGATTTCTCTGGAAACACCATATATTTT. It translates to CASSDFSGNTIYF.

This clonotype was counted ten times or more. The chain recombines TRBV19 with TRBJ2-2; 8 bases map to TRBD1. The V gene's germline CDR1 is LNHDA and CDR2 SQIVND (reference sequence). The trim removed 8 bases at V and 8 bases at J, leaving 4 bases unmatched. CDR3 length: 12 residues. In nucleotides, the CDR3 is TGTGCCAGTCCCGACAGGGGTGGGGAGCTGTTTTTT. This translates into CASPDRGGELFF.

Regarding this clonotype: At one end the junction does not follow the germline gene, possibly because of a read error. The rearrangement joins TRBV10-3 to TRBJ2-5; no clear D gene. Looked up from germline, CDR1 is ENHRY and CDR2 is SYGVKD. The length of the CDR3 is 16 residues. Here the CDR3 DNA reads TGTGCCAGCAGTTACTCTTTGGTCTTTGTCTCAGAGACCCAGTACTTC. This sequence encodes CASSYSLVFVSETQYF.

This clonotype showed up many times. The V call is TRBV7-9, the J call TRBJ2-5; TRBD2 is a possible D gene (5 bases). Trimming took off 3 bases at V and 3 bases at J, with 11 bases between the two ends. From germline, CDR1 is SEHNR and CDR2 FQNEAQ (reference sequence). This CDR3 contains 14 residues. CDR3 sequence: CASSLPVTKETQYF. The CDR3 DNA reads as TGTGCCAGCAGCTTGCCCGTGACTAAAGAGACCCAGTACTTC.

This clonotype came up a few times. The chain has TRBV11-2 and TRBJ2-7; D might be TRBD1 or TRBD2, each matching 5 bases. Germline V gene lookup returns CDR1 SGHAT and CDR2 FQNNGV. Trimming left V 5 bases short and J 3 bases short, with 17 bases between. The CDR3 is 15 amino acids. This CDR3 is CASSEGKSPNYEQYF. The CDR3 region has the DNA TGTGCCAGCAGCGAGGGGAAAAGCCCGAACTACGAGCAGTACTTC.

Ten or more counts support this clonotype. This rearrangement joins TRBV9 to TRBJ1-1; unclear D gene. This CDR3 is built from 15 residues. Looked up from germline, CDR1 is SGDLS and CDR2 is YYNGEE. Trimming removed 4 bases at V and 0 bases at J, with 13 bases between. The CDR3 protein is CASSPNPGLNTEAFF. The CDR3 bases are TGTGCCAGCAGCCCAAACCCGGGATTGAACACTGAAGCTTTCTTT.

This clonotype was seen repeatedly, ten times or more. V gene TRBV20-1 combines with J gene TRBJ1-5; D not certain. Germline V gene data show CDR1 as DFQATT and CDR2 as SNEGSKA (reference sequence). There are 13 residues in the CDR3. The V gene lost 4 bases and the J gene lost 2 bases, with 9 bases spanning the gap. This chain's CDR3 is CSATPPGNQPQHF. CDR3 sequence (DNA): TGCAGTGCTACCCCCCCAGGCAATCAGCCCCAGCATTTT.

There are many counts of this clonotype. V is TRBV7-2 and J is TRBJ2-2; perhaps TRBD1 as D (5 bases). V was cut by 4 bases and J by 2 bases, with 8 bases left in between. The CDR3 is 14 amino acids. The germline V gene encodes CDR1 SGHTA and CDR2 FQGNSA. The chain's CDR3 is CASSSTVNTGELFF. In DNA, the CDR3 is TGTGCCAGCAGCTCGACAGTAAACACCGGGGAGCTGTTTTTT.

About this clonotype: A read error may produce the germline difference seen at one junction end. The rearrangement links TRBV5-1 to TRBJ2-7; D might be TRBD2 (5 bases). The CDR3 covers 14 residues. Germline CDR1 SGHRS, CDR2 YFSETQ. The CDR3 sequence: CASSPYGISYEQYF. CDR3 DNA: TGTGCCAGCTCACCTTACGGGATTTCCTACGAGCAGTACTTC.

This clonotype came up many times. This chain connects TRBV6-5 to TRBJ1-2; a possible D gene is TRBD1 (6 bases). The CDR3 has 13 amino acids. Germline V gene data show CDR1 as MNHEY and CDR2 as SVGAGI. V was cut by 4 bases and J by 6 bases, with 12 bases left in between. The CDR3 is CASSLGQGNGYTF. The DNA for the CDR3 is TGTGCCAGCAGTTTGGGACAAGGAAATGGCTACACCTTC.

This clonotype was recorded many times. The CDR3 is CASSVVSESATNEKLFF. The CDR3 nucleotides read TGTGCCAGCAGCGTAGTATCGGAAAGCGCAACTAATGAAAAACTGTTTTTT. The chain is built from TRBV9 and TRBJ1-4; D not resolved. The V end was cut by 0 bases, the J end by 0 bases, with 12 bases between. The germline CDR1 and CDR2 sequences are SGDLS and YYNGEE. This CDR3 region has 17 residues.